This T cell receptor beta chain emerged from a study of T cell repertoires in cytomegalovirus infection. Study overall: Public TCR beta signatures provided an indication of both CMV infection and a matching HLA type.

TCRdb recomputed calls from the reads with MiXCR, one row per CDR3 protein. The repertoire holds a few hundred thousand distinct CDR3 sequences, with about a sixth as singletons. Remarks on this clonotype: Its antigen is unknown.

The V segment lost 4 bases and the J segment 5 bases; nucleotides outside the gene matches: 7. Germline V gene data show CDR1 as MGHRA and CDR2 as YSYEKL. The CDR3 loop spans 14 amino acids. Notes on the study in general: CMV carriers with the relevant HLA were identified by cumulative public TCR beta family frequency. Across the ex vivo response, the dominant clonotypes were HLA-C-restricted CMV-specific TCR beta clonotypes.

Sequencing input: CD8+ T cells from PBMCs. J is TRBJ2-5 and V is TRBV4-1; TRBD1 agrees at 7 bases. This sequence was found in a human donor in good health (CMV status not recorded). Some clones in this sample may be carry-over from other donors' samples. CDR3 nucleotide sequence: TGCGCCAGCAGCCGTTTGCTACAGGGGGAGACCCAGTACTTC. Translation: CASSRLLQGETQYF.